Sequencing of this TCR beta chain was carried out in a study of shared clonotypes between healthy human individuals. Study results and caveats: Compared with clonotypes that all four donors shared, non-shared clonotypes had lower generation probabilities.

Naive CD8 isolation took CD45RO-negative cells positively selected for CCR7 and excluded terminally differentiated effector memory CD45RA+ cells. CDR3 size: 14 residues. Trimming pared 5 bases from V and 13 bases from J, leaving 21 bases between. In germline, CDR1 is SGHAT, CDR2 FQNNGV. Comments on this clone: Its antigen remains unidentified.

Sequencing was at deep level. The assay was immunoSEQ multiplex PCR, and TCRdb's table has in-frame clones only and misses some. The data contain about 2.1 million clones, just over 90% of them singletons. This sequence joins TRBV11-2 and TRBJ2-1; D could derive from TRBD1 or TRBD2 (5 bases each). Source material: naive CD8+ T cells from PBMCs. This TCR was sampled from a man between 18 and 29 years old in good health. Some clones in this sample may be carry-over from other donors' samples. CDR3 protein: CASSDDRGRDEQFF. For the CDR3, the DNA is TGTGCCAGCAGCGACGACCGTGGCCGGGACGAACAGTTCTTC.